The source of this TCR beta chain is a study of cytomegalovirus exposure and HLA in healthy donors. V lost 0 bases and J lost 5; bases outside the gene matches: 11. Germline CDR1 and CDR2: SGHVS and FNYEAQ. This CDR3 contains 17 residues. Study-level results: Among the sequence variants, a highly shared cluster was likely an artifact of sequencing. Upon later analysis, HLA-associated TCR beta chains proved more clonally expanded than other, equally common chains.

Use of 60 Vbeta and 13 Jbeta primers characterized the PCR. TCRdb keeps only in-frame clones here, not all; method: immunoSEQ multiplex PCR. Of 150,000 to 200,000 clones listed, 76% are singletons. On this clone itself: Antigen specificity is unknown.

The clonotype comes from a male donor in good health and CMV-seronegative. What was sequenced was PBMCs. V and J are TRBV7-6 and TRBJ2-3; TRBD1 aligns across 7 bases. The CDR3 sequence is CASSLAPMTGHGDTQYF. DNA for the CDR3: TGTGCCAGCAGCTTAGCTCCCATGACAGGGCACGGAGATACGCAGTATTTT.